Presented here are 9 T cell receptor beta chains from one specimen sequenced in a study of long-term antiretroviral therapy in people with HIV. Sequencing used immunoSEQ v3.0 at survey level. Repertoires were generated with immunoSEQ multiplex PCR, while TCRdb's copy carries only in-frame clones and drops some. This sample has tens of thousands of clones, with approximately 80% found just once. This material consisted of unsorted PBMCs, taken 0.5 years before starting antiretroviral therapy. These receptors all stem from a man between 35 and 55 years old with HIV.

V usage is TRBV30 and J usage is TRBJ1-5; the D gene is possibly TRBD1 (6 bases). The CDR3 is 16 residues long. Trimming removed 3 bases from V and 1 base from J, with 16 bases in between. Germline V lookup: CDR1 GTSNPN, CDR2 SVGIG (reference sequence). In DNA, the CDR3 is TGTGCCTGGAGCGCACAGGGTCGGCGCAGCAATCAGCCCCAGCATTTT. As protein: CAWSAQGRRSNQPQHF. The full variable domain, rest sourced from reference TRBV30 and TRBJ1-5, is SQTIHQWPATLVQPVGSPLSLECTVEGTSNPNLYWYRQAAGRGLQLLFYSVGIGQISSEVPQNLSASRPQDRQFILSSKKLLLSDSGFYLCAWSAQGRRSNQPQHFGDGTRLSIL.

V is TRBV5-5 and J is TRBJ2-2, with 11 bases identical to TRBD1. With V trimmed by 4 bases and J by 4 bases, 3 bases remained unmatched. From germline, CDR1 is SGHKS and CDR2 YYEKEE (reference sequence). This CDR3 has 15 amino acids. The CDR3 coding sequence is TGTGCCAGCAGCCGGGGACAGGGGGGCACCGGGGAGCTGTTTTTT. It yields the protein CASSRGQGGTGELFF.

The chain uses TRBV7-3 and TRBJ1-2, with 7 bases that match TRBD1. This CDR3 has 13 amino acids. V was pared by 3 bases and J by 8 bases, with 6 bases of the junction left unmatched. The germline gives CDR1 SGHTA, CDR2 FQGTGA. This chain's CDR3 is CASSFPDRVGYTF. CDR3 coding DNA: TGTGCCAGCAGCTTTCCTGACAGGGTCGGCTACACCTTC.

The J gene is TRBJ2-5, the V gene TRBV4-3; 7 bases match TRBD2. The trim removed 0 bases at V and 0 bases at J, leaving 7 bases unmatched. The length of the CDR3 is 17 residues. Germline CDR1 and CDR2: LGHNA and YSLEER. The DNA for the CDR3 is TGCGCCAGCAGCCAAGATCCTTCAGCGGGGTACCAAGAGACCCAGTACTTC. Translating it yields CASSQDPSAGYQETQYF.

The CDR3 DNA reads TGCAGCGTTGACCAAGAAGGAAAGCAGTTCTTC. Protein sequence: CSVDQEGKQFF. The gene calls are TRBV29-1 and TRBJ2-1; D is uncertain. V was cut by 3 bases and J by 11 bases, with 11 bases left in between. CDR1 and CDR2 (germline): SQVTM, ANQGSEA. CDR3 size: 11 residues.

The chain carries TRBV28 and TRBJ1-2; a weak D match, TRBD1 (5 bases). V dropped 8 bases and J dropped 4 bases, with 11 bases sitting between them. CDR3 length equals 12 residues. Per germline, CDR1 MDHEN and CDR2 SYDVKM. The DNA of the CDR3 is TGTGCCAGCGGGCACAGGTCCTATGGCTACACCTTC. This gives the protein CASGHRSYGYTF.

The CDR3 region has the DNA TGTGCCAGCAGCCTACAGGGGGCGCGAGATGGCTACACCTTC. It yields the protein CASSLQGARDGYTF. This rearrangement joins TRBV7-9 to TRBJ1-2; 9 nucleotides match TRBD1. Per the germline V gene, CDR1 is SEHNR and CDR2 is FQNEAQ (reference sequence). The ends lost 5 bases at V and 6 bases at J; junction bases unmatched: 7. The CDR3 covers 14 residues. The variable domain in full, completed from reference TRBV7-9 and TRBJ1-2, reads DTGVSQNPRHKITKRGQNVTFRCDPISEHNRLYWYRQTLGQGPEFLTYFQNEAQLEKSRLLSDRFSAERPKGSFSTLEIQRTEQGDSAMYLCASSLQGARDGYTFGSGTRLTVV.

This clone has a single count. For the CDR3, the DNA is TGTGCCAGTAGCAGGGGACAGGGGAAGGTGTCAGATACGCAGTATTTT. It translates to CASSRGQGKVSDTQYF. The chain uses TRBV19 and TRBJ2-3; 10 bases fit TRBD1. Per the germline V gene, CDR1 is LNHDA and CDR2 is SQIVND (reference sequence). The trim removed 6 bases at V and 4 bases at J, leaving 10 bases unmatched. This CDR3 region has 16 residues.

J is TRBJ2-7 and V is TRBV5-4; TRBD1 agrees at 10 bases. The CDR3 loop spans 15 amino acids. The V and J ends lost 4 bases and 1 base, in that order; junction bases with no gene match: 5. Germline V lookup: CDR1 SGHNT, CDR2 YYREEE (reference sequence). The CDR3 reads CASSRPGQGSYEQYF. The CDR3 DNA is TGTGCCAGCAGCCGCCCGGGACAGGGGTCCTACGAGCAGTACTTC.